Below are 13 T cell receptor beta chains sequenced from a single sample in a study of cytomegalovirus exposure and HLA in healthy donors. The PCR had 60 Vbeta and 13 Jbeta primers. Method: immunoSEQ multiplex PCR; TCRdb's copy keeps in-frame clones and lacks some. The sample lists some 90,000 clones; 81% were seen once. Sequenced input: PBMCs. The source of these receptors is a human donor in good health.

The chain is built from TRBV7-2 and TRBJ1-4; a possible D gene is TRBD1 (6 bases). The ends were cut back, 7 bases at V and 7 bases at J, with 28 bases in the middle. CDR1 is SGHTA and CDR2 is FQGNSA in the germline V gene. This CDR3 contains 18 residues. Here the CDR3 reads CASTLIPRAGALSEKLFF. In DNA form, the CDR3 reads TGTGCCAGCACTCTTATTCCCCGCGCGGGGGCGCTGAGTGAAAAACTGTTTTTT.

This clone has more than one count but fewer than ten. The chain uses TRBV18 and TRBJ2-1; 8 nucleotides match TRBD1. This CDR3 spans 14 amino acids. The trim removed 2 bases at V and 8 bases at J, leaving 5 bases unmatched. Per the germline V gene, CDR1 is KGHSH and CDR2 is LQKENI. CDR3 sequence: CASSPMGQDHEQFF. CDR3 bases: TGTGCCAGCTCACCAATGGGACAGGACCATGAGCAGTTCTTC. The complete variable domain, with remaining parts taken from reference TRBV18 and TRBJ2-1, reads NAGVMQNPRHLVRRRGQEARLRCSPMKGHSHVYWYRQLPEEGLKFMVYLQKENIIDESGMPKERFSAEFPKEGPSILRIQQVVRGDSAAYFCASSPMGQDHEQFFGPGTRLTVL.

V is TRBV28 and J is TRBJ2-1, with 9 bases lining up with TRBD2. CDR1 is MDHEN and CDR2 is SYDVKM in the germline V gene. The length of the CDR3 is 16 residues. V trimming: 7 bases; J trimming: 3 bases; junction bases outside the gene matches: 10. The CDR3 DNA reads as TGTGCCAGCAATACCCCTCAAGCGGGAGGCTACAATGAGCAGTTCTTC. Encoded protein: CASNTPQAGGYNEQFF.

The chain carries TRBV5-4 and TRBJ1-1; TRBD1 matches 10 bases. This CDR3 has 15 amino acids. From germline, CDR1 is SGHNT and CDR2 YYREEE (reference sequence). V lost 4 bases to trimming and J lost 5 bases; unmatched junction nucleotides: 8. The CDR3 protein is CASSPRQGAGTEAFF. The DNA for the CDR3 is TGTGCCAGCAGCCCCCGACAGGGGGCTGGGACTGAAGCTTTCTTT.

This sequence joins TRBV12-5 and TRBJ2-7; 9 positions agree with TRBD1. V lost 5 bases, J lost 7 bases, and 9 bases stayed unmatched. The CDR3 totals 14 residues. Germline CDR1 LGHNT, CDR2 FRNRAP. The CDR3 reads CASGPGQGSLEQYF. The CDR3 coding sequence is TGTGCTAGTGGTCCGGGACAGGGCTCTTTGGAGCAGTACTTC.

This chain joins TRBV7-6 and TRBJ1-5; tentative D call: TRBD1 (5 bases). The CDR3 runs 14 residues. With 5 bases removed from V and 6 bases from J, the gap between germline ends came to 14 bases. Germline values: CDR1 SGHVS, CDR2 FNYEAQ. This CDR3 reads CASSQQAAGQPQHF. CDR3 DNA: TGTGCCAGCAGCCAACAGGCGGCTGGTCAGCCCCAGCATTTT.

This clone was picked up a small number of times. The chain links TRBV6-5 to TRBJ2-1; TRBD1 might be the D (5 bases). This CDR3 spans 12 amino acids. V gave up 4 bases and J gave up 13 bases, with 14 bases separating them. Per the germline V gene, CDR1 is MNHEY and CDR2 is SVGAGI. CDR3 DNA sequence: TGTGCCAGCAGTTCGGTGGCCGGACATCAGTTCTTC. It encodes CASSSVAGHQFF.

The V gene is TRBV5-1, the J gene TRBJ1-1, with D possibly matching TRBD1 (6 bases). CDR3 length: 15 residues. V gave up 0 bases and J gave up 7 bases, with 16 bases separating them. Germline V gene lookup returns CDR1 SGHRS and CDR2 YFSETQ. CDR3 bases: TGCGCCAGCAGCTTGGGGGGGACATCGGTTCTTGAAGCTTTCTTT. This codes for CASSLGGTSVLEAFF.

The chain couples TRBV11-1 to TRBJ2-3; the D gene is possibly TRBD1 (5 bases). There are 17 residues in the CDR3. Between the trimmed V and J ends, which lost 5 bases and 1 base, there was a span of 19 bases. Germline V gives CDR1 SGHAT, CDR2 FQDESV (reference sequence). CDR3 protein: CASSPGAPLGGTDTQYF. CDR3 DNA sequence: TGTGCCAGCAGCCCTGGGGCCCCTCTCGGCGGCACAGATACGCAGTATTTT.

The V and J genes are TRBV5-1 and TRBJ2-7, with D possibly being TRBD1 (6 bases). This CDR3 region has 16 residues. CDR1 and CDR2 (germline): SGHRS, YFSETQ. V was cut by 4 bases and J by 3 bases, with 20 bases left in between. The CDR3 is CASSVQGEPTVYEQYF. The CDR3 DNA is TGCGCCAGCAGCGTACAGGGCGAACCAACTGTCTACGAGCAGTACTTC.

CDR3: CASSGPAGDTDTQYF. Written as DNA, the CDR3 is TGTGCCAGCTCGGGCCCAGCGGGAGACACAGATACGCAGTATTTT. V and J are TRBV28 and TRBJ2-3; the match to TRBD2 covers 8 bases. Germline V gives CDR1 MDHEN, CDR2 SYDVKM. The CDR3 is 15 residues long. V was pared by 8 bases and J by 2 bases, with 9 bases of the junction left unmatched.

The chain carries TRBV5-4 and TRBJ1-2, with a weak D call TRBD1 (6 bases). Trimming cost V 3 bases and J 1 base, with 16 bases left between them. The CDR3 has 16 amino acids. Per the germline V gene, CDR1 is SGHNT and CDR2 is YYREEE (reference sequence). DNA for the CDR3: TGTGCCAGCAGCTACCCAGCGGGGGGCCATAACTATGGCTACACCTTC. It encodes CASSYPAGGHNYGYTF.

This chain uses TRBV7-3 with TRBJ2-3, with TRBD2 matching 12 bases. Per germline, CDR1 SGHTA and CDR2 FQGTGA. Germline trimming cut 3 bases from V and 3 bases from J; bases unmatched to any gene: 4. The CDR3 extends over 16 amino acids. The CDR3 nucleotides are TGTGCCAGCAGCTTGACTAGCGGGAGCCGGACAGATACGCAGTATTTT. Its translation: CASSLTSGSRTDTQYF.